This TCR beta chain emerged from a study of blood T cell repertoires in COVID-19. Profiled with immunoSEQ multiplex PCR; TCRdb holds only in-frame clones, not every one. The sample gives approximately 200,000 clones, roughly 80% of which show up once; approximately 8% is in the top ten. The CDR3 spans 19 residues. CDR1 and CDR2 from the germline V gene are MDHEN and SYDVKM. V lost 5 bases and J lost 2; bases outside the gene matches: 15. The receptor comes from a woman older than 75 with COVID-19, enrolled during active disease. This chain joins TRBV28 and TRBJ1-5, with TRBD1 matching 10 bases. Material for sequencing was peripheral blood. CDR3 in DNA: TGTGCCAGCAGTCCACGACAGGGGGCAGGGGGGGCCCGCAATCAGCCCCAGCATTTT. This codes for CASSPRQGAGGARNQPQHF.